Listed here is a single T cell receptor (beta chain). What it binds is unknown. Extracted RNA was reverse transcribed, and the resulting cDNA served as sequencing template. Produced via immunoSEQ multiplex PCR; TCRdb's table is partial and in-frame only. This sample has 80,000 to 100,000 clones, with 44% found just once. The trim removed 6 bases at V and 3 bases at J, leaving 18 bases unmatched. CDR1 and CDR2 from the germline V gene are GTSNPN and SVGIG (reference sequence). This CDR3 has 18 amino acids. Treatment meaning: oral pan-JAK inhibitor, 5-10 mg twice daily. These data belong to a study of CD8+ T cells in alopecia areata. Study results and caveats: Uncertainty remains about how baseline CD8+ expansion links to response, with one nonresponder. Scalp and blood samples kept many expanded lesional clones throughout tofacitinib. Compared with mice, patients displayed less clear TCR sharing, possibly for HLA-related reasons.

The sequencing used CD8+ T cells sorted from blood, collected at week 24, from a patient treated with tofacitinib. This sequence was found in a human donor with alopecia areata. V and J are TRBV30 and TRBJ2-1; 9 bases map to TRBD1. CDR3 sequence: CACLLPGTGTSLYNEQFF. CDR3 coding DNA: TGTGCCTGCCTCCTTCCCGGGACAGGGACTTCCCTCTACAATGAGCAGTTCTTC.